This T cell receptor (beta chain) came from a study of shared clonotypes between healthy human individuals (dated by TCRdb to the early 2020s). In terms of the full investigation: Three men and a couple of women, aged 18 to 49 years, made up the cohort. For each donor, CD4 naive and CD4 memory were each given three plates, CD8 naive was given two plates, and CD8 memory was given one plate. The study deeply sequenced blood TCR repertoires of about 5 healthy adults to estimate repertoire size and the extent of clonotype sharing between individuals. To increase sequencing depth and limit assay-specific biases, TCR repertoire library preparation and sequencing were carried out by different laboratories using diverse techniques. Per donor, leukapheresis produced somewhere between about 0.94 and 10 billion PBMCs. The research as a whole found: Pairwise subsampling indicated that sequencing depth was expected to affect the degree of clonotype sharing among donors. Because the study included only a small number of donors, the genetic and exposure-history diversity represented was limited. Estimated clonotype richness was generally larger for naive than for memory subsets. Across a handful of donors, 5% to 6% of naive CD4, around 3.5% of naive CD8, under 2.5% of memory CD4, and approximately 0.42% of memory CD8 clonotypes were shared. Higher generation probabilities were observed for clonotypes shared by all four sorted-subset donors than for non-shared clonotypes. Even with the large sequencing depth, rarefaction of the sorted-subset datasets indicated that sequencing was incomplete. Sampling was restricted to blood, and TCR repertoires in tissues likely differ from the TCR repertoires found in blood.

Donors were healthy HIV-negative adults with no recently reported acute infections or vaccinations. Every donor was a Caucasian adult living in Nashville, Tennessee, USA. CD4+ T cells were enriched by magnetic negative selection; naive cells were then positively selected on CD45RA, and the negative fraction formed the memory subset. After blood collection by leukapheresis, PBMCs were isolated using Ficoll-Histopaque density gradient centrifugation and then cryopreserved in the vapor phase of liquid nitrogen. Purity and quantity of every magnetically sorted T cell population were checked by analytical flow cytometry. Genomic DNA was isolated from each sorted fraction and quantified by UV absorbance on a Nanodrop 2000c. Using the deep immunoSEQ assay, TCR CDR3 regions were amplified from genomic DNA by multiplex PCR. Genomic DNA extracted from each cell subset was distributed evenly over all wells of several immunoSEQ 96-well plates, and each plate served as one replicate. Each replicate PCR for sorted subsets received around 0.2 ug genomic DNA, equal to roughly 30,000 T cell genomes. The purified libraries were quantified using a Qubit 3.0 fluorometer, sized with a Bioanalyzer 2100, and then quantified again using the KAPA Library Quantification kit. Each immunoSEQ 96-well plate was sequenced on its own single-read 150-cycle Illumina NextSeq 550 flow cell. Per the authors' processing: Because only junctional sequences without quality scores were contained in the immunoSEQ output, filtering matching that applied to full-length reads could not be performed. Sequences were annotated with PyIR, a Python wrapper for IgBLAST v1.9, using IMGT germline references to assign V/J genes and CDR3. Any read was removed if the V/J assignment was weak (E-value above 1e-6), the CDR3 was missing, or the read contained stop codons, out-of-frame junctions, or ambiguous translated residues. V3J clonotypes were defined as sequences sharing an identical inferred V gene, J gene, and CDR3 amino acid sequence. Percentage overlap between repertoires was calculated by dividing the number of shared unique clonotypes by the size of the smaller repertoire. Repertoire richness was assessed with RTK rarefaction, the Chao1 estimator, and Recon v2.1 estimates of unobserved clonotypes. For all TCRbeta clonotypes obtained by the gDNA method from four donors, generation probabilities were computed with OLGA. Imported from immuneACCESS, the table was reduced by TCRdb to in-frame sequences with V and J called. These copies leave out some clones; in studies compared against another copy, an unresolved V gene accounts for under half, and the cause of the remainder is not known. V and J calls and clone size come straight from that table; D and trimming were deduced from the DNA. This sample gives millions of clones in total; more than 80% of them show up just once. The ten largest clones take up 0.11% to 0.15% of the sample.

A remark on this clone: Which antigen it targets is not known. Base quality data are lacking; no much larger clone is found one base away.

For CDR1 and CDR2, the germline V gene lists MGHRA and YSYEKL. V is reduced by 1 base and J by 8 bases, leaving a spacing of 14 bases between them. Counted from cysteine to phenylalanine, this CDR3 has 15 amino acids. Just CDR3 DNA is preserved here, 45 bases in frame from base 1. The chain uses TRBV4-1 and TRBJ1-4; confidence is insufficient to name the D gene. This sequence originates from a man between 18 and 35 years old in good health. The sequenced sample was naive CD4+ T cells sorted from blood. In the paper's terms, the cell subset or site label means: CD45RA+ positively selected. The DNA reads TGCGCCAGCAGCCAAGTAGGCCAGGCTTCAGAAAAACTGTTTTTT. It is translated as CASSQVGQASEKLFF.